This TCR beta chain was sequenced in a study of blood T cell repertoires in COVID-19. Study-wide context: T cells, B-cell-depleted T cells, or PBMCs supplied cDNA or gDNA.

Participants spanned ages about 18 to 100 years and resided in 20 to 30 US areas. TCRdb's copy holds only in-frame clones and misses some; the assay was immunoSEQ multiplex PCR. The data show 250,000 or so clones, over 80% seen once. The CDR3 spans 11 residues. V gave up 5 bases and J gave up 7 bases, with 11 bases separating them. Germline-derived CDR1 and CDR2 are DFQATT and SNEGSKA (reference sequence). Sequencing input: PBMCs or T cells enriched from blood (not recorded which). The clonotype comes from a man between 50 and 59 years old who had been exposed to COVID-19. The chain links TRBV20-1 to TRBJ2-5; a possible D gene is TRBD2 (6 bases). CDR3 nucleotide sequence: TGCAGTGCTCGATTCGGGGGGACCCAGTACTTC. Protein sequence: CSARFGGTQYF.